Given below is one TCR beta chain in context. As yet, its antigen is unknown. Other DNA sequences in the same sample also yield this CDR3. This specimen belongs to a study of shared clonotypes between healthy human individuals. Overall study context: The donor group consisted of two women and a few men, aged 18 to 49. Three CD4 naive, three CD4 memory, two CD8 naive and one CD8 memory plate were used per donor. Study-wide findings and caveats: Researchers sampled only blood; tissue repertoires likely differ.

Only in-frame clones appear in the TCRdb table, and some are missing; sequencing was by immunoSEQ multiplex PCR. The table shows over a million clones, with roughly 96% occurring only once. V lost 5 bases to trimming and J lost 5 bases; unmatched junction nucleotides: 3. This CDR3 contains 13 residues. Germline V lookup: CDR1 SGHAT, CDR2 FQDESV (reference sequence). J is TRBJ2-1 and V is TRBV11-1, with 7 bases aligning to TRBD1. This receptor was identified in a man between 25 and 39 years old in good health. The sample comprised naive CD4+ T cells sorted from blood. Subset in this sample: CD45RA+ positively selected. CDR3 loop: CASSRDSHNEQFF. The CDR3 bases are TGTGCCAGCAGCCGGGACAGTCACAATGAGCAGTTCTTC.